Presented here are 22 T cell receptor beta chains from one specimen sequenced in a study of multiple sclerosis patients with progressive multifocal leukoencephalopathy. Profiling relied on immunoSEQ multiplex PCR, and the TCRdb table lists in-frame clones only, not all of them. This table has under 35,000 clones, 90% to 95% appearing once. The time point: before natalizumab initiation. Sequencing was carried out using PBMCs. Source of these receptors: a man aged 25 to 45 with multiple sclerosis.

This sequence joins TRBV14 and TRBJ1-1, with 7 bases fitting TRBD1. The V segment lost 2 bases and the J segment 0 bases; nucleotides outside the gene matches: 6. This CDR3 has 16 residues. Germline CDR1 and CDR2: SGHDN and FVKESK. The CDR3 here is CASSQTGVSLNTEAFF. The CDR3, as DNA: TGTGCCAGCAGCCAAACAGGGGTCTCTCTGAACACTGAAGCTTTCTTT.

CDR3 in DNA: TGTGCCAGCAGCTCCCGGGACAAGCTCTACGAGCAGTACTTC. Encoded protein: CASSSRDKLYEQYF. The chain employs TRBV7-2 and TRBJ2-7, with D possibly being TRBD1 (6 bases). CDR1 and CDR2 from the germline V gene are SGHTA and FQGNSA. This CDR3 contains 14 residues. Between the trimmed V and J ends, which lost 4 bases and 3 bases, there was a span of 13 bases.

This rearrangement joins TRBV7-9 to TRBJ2-5; maybe TRBD2 (6 bases). Trimming cost V 3 bases and J 4 bases, with 12 bases left between them. The germline V gene encodes CDR1 SEHNR and CDR2 FQNEAQ (reference sequence). The length of the CDR3 is 14 residues. CDR3 bases: TGTGCCAGCAGCTTCCGCCAGGGAGGAGAGACCCAGTACTTC. Amino acids: CASSFRQGGETQYF.

The chain is built from TRBV14 and TRBJ1-6; D possibly corresponds to TRBD1 (6 bases). This CDR3 is 15 amino acids long. The germline V gene encodes CDR1 SGHDN and CDR2 FVKESK. V lost 5 bases and J 4 bases, leaving 12 bases between the germline ends. CDR3 loop: CASSESRGYNSPLHF. In DNA, the CDR3 is TGTGCCAGCAGCGAAAGCAGGGGATATAATTCACCCCTCCACTTT.

V is TRBV4-3 and J is TRBJ2-3; 9 nucleotides match TRBD2. Germline assignment: CDR1 LGHNA and CDR2 YSLEER. The CDR3 runs 17 residues. The V and J ends lost 1 base and 0 bases, in that order; junction bases with no gene match: 5. The CDR3 coding sequence is TGCGCCAGCAGCCAAGCCACGACTAGCGGCAGCACAGATACGCAGTATTTT. Translating it yields CASSQATTSGSTDTQYF.

The CDR3, as DNA: TGTGCCAGCAGTCGCGACGGGAACTCTGGAAACACCATATATTTT. Translation: CASSRDGNSGNTIYF. The chain joins TRBV6-5 to TRBJ1-3; D gene unclear. Trimming pared 5 bases from V and 0 bases from J, leaving 11 bases between. This CDR3 is 15 amino acids long. Germline CDR1 and CDR2: MNHEY and SVGAGI.

About this clone: This same CDR3 is encoded by further DNA sequences in the sample. This chain connects TRBV11-3 to TRBJ2-2, with D maybe TRBD1 (5 bases). The CDR3 sequence is 16 residues long. Germline CDR1 SGHNT, CDR2 YENEEA. V was trimmed by 5 bases and J by 1 base, leaving 14 bases between them. DNA of the CDR3: TGTGCCAGCAGCCCAGGGCAGGGTGGGAACACCGGGGAGCTGTTTTTT. Its protein is CASSPGQGGNTGELFF.

This chain joins TRBV5-4 and TRBJ1-1; 7 bases map to TRBD1. The CDR3 runs 13 residues. CDR1 SGHNT and CDR2 YYREEE come from the germline V gene (reference sequence). V dropped 0 bases and J dropped 8; count of bases not matched to a gene: 4. The CDR3 region is CASSLGQGVEAFF. The CDR3 DNA is TGTGCCAGCAGCTTGGGGCAGGGGGTAGAAGCTTTCTTT.

Points on this clone: An end of the junction differs from the germline gene, which may be a read error. This rearrangement joins TRBV7-6 to TRBJ2-2; TRBD2 is a possible D gene (5 bases). The germline V gene encodes CDR1 SGHVS and CDR2 FNYEAQ. The CDR3 is 14 amino acids. CDR3 DNA sequence: TGTGCCAGCAGCAGGTGGGAGAACCCCGGGGAGCTGTTTTTT. Its protein product is CASSRWENPGELFF.

This chain connects TRBV19 to TRBJ2-2; possibly TRBD2 for D (5 bases). V dropped 7 bases and J dropped 0 bases, with 12 bases sitting between them. This CDR3 region has 15 residues. Germline CDR1 reads LNHDA; CDR2 reads SQIVND (reference sequence). Here the CDR3 reads CASMAGLSNTGELFF. CDR3 sequence (DNA): TGTGCCAGTATGGCAGGACTCTCGAACACCGGGGAGCTGTTTTTT.

This clone turned up a few times. The chain has TRBV4-1 and TRBJ2-1, with D unclear. Germline-derived CDR1 and CDR2 are MGHRA and YSYEKL. The CDR3 sequence is 12 residues long. Between the trimmed V and J ends, which lost 0 bases and 12 bases, there was a span of 9 bases. The CDR3 coding sequence is TGCGCCAGCAGCCAAGATGTGAAAGGGCAGTTCTTC. This encodes CASSQDVKGQFF.

The chain uses TRBV16 and TRBJ2-7, with TRBD2 identical over 10 bases. J was trimmed by 1 base and V by 5 bases; bases with no gene match: 5. The CDR3 sequence is 15 residues long. CDR1 is KGHSY, CDR2 FQNENV, per germline. Here the CDR3 reads CASSAVLAGSYEQYF. The CDR3 nucleotides are TGTGCCAGCAGCGCCGTACTAGCGGGGTCCTACGAGCAGTACTTC.

This chain joins TRBV5-1 and TRBJ2-7, with 11 bases lining up with TRBD2. This CDR3 is 14 amino acids long. Germline-derived CDR1 and CDR2 are SGHRS and YFSETQ. After removal of 4 bases from V and 0 bases from J, the junction contained 0 bases not matched to a gene. The CDR3 protein is CASSGTSGSYEQYF. CDR3 coding DNA: TGCGCCAGCAGCGGGACTAGCGGCTCCTACGAGCAGTACTTC.

The CDR3 DNA reads as TGTGCCATCAGTGAGTCGACTGGGGGGGGTGTCCAGTACTTC. Translated: CAISESTGGGVQYF. V gene TRBV10-3 combines with J gene TRBJ2-5, with 7 bases fitting TRBD2. Germline V CDR1 and CDR2: ENHRY, SYGVKD. There are 14 residues in the CDR3. Losses at the gene ends were 0 bases for V and 10 bases for J; bases not matched to a gene: 8.

This sequence joins TRBV9 and TRBJ1-5; 9 nucleotides agree with TRBD1. V lost 4 bases and J lost 3; bases outside the gene matches: 5. Germline V gives CDR1 SGDLS, CDR2 YYNGEE. This CDR3 comprises 15 residues. CDR3 loop: CASSKTGGVNQPQHF. Written as DNA, the CDR3 is TGTGCCAGCAGCAAGACAGGGGGAGTCAATCAGCCCCAGCATTTT.

This sequence joins TRBV11-2 and TRBJ2-5; TRBD1 might be the D (6 bases). Gene TRBJ2-7 matches the end of the DNA better, so the J call may be wrong. Germline lookup yields CDR1 SGHAT and CDR2 FQNNGV. The CDR3 is made up of 15 amino acids. As DNA, the CDR3 is TGTGCCAGCAGCTTCGGGCAGGGGCTACAGAACGAGCAGTACTTC. It encodes CASSFGQGLQNEQYF.

The V and J genes are TRBV7-2 and TRBJ1-2, with 8 bases matching TRBD1. V shed 4 bases and J 8 bases; nucleotides not matched to a gene: 12. The CDR3 is 15 residues long. Germline CDR1 reads SGHTA; CDR2 reads FQGNSA. This CDR3 is CASSSGQGLGEGYTF. The CDR3 DNA sequence: TGTGCCAGCAGCTCAGGACAGGGCTTAGGGGAGGGCTACACCTTC.

The chain joins TRBV6-5 to TRBJ1-2, with D unclear. The CDR3 runs to 13 residues. The V and J ends lost 6 bases and 2 bases respectively, with 10 bases between them. Germline CDR1 is MNHEY and CDR2 is SVGAGI. In DNA, the CDR3 is TGTGCCAGCAGACAAACAGTGAACTATGGCTACACCTTC. Translating gives CASRQTVNYGYTF.

In this sample, this clone turned up a few times. The chain is built from TRBV11-1 and TRBJ2-7; TRBD1 agrees at 10 bases. Germline trimming cut 6 bases from V and 6 bases from J; bases unmatched to any gene: 8. Germline V CDR1 and CDR2: SGHAT, FQDESV (reference sequence). CDR3 length equals 14 residues. The CDR3 region is CASRAGTGDPEQYF. DNA for the CDR3: TGTGCCAGCAGGGCTGGGACAGGGGATCCCGAGCAGTACTTC.

V gene TRBV4-3 combines with J gene TRBJ1-1; D is unclear. Germline assignment: CDR1 LGHNA and CDR2 YSLEER. Trimming shortened V by 0 bases and J by 1 base, and 6 bases separated the two germline ends. The CDR3 spans 14 residues. CDR3 region: CASSQERPNTEAFF. CDR3 DNA: TGCGCCAGCAGCCAAGAACGGCCGAACACTGAAGCTTTCTTT.

This rearrangement joins TRBV19 to TRBJ1-1, with D possibly being TRBD1 (6 bases). Germline V gene sequence: CDR1 LNHDA, CDR2 SQIVND (reference sequence). The CDR3 loop spans 14 amino acids. Between the trimmed V and J ends, which lost 10 bases and 5 bases, there was a span of 20 bases. In DNA, the CDR3 is TGTGCCATCTCAGTGGGGGGCGCCGCAACTGAAGCTTTCTTT. This translates into CAISVGGAATEAFF.

The chain joins TRBV7-3 to TRBJ2-3; 10 bases line up with TRBD2. This CDR3 contains 17 residues. Germline V gene data show CDR1 as SGHTA and CDR2 as FQGTGA. V shed 5 bases and J 3 bases; nucleotides not matched to a gene: 11. Here the CDR3 reads CASSPRGLAIGTDTQYF. The CDR3 DNA reads as TGTGCCAGCAGCCCTCGGGGACTAGCGATAGGGACAGATACGCAGTATTTT.